The 2 T cell receptor beta chains reported below all come from one sample, sequenced in a study of blood T cells in healthy people across ages. A J-beta primer mix and a sample-barcoded 5' primer were used in a second PCR of about 7 to 12 cycles. TCRdb itself ran the 5' RACE reads through MiXCR, one entry per CDR3 protein. Among more than 1 million distinct CDR3 sequences listed, under 55% were seen once. The sequenced sample was blood. The origin of the receptors is a woman aged 55-70 years in good health.

This sequence joins TRBV14 and TRBJ2-1; 9 positions agree with TRBD1. Looked up from germline, CDR1 is SGHDN and CDR2 is FVKESK. The CDR3 loop spans 14 amino acids. V lost 9 bases, J lost 5 bases, and 8 bases stayed unmatched. CDR3 DNA: TGTGCCAGTAGGGCCGGGACAGGGAACAATGAGCAGTTCTTC. This translates into CASRAGTGNNEQFF.

This chain joins TRBV6-6 and TRBJ2-1; D is unclear. There are 12 residues in the CDR3. V lost 2 bases, J lost 7 bases, and 6 bases lay in between. CDR1 MNHNY and CDR2 SVGAGI come from the germline V gene (reference sequence). For the CDR3, the DNA is TGTGCCAGCAGTTACAGACAAAATGAGCAGTTCTTC. Amino acids: CASSYRQNEQFF.